One sample yielded the 29 T cell receptor beta chains listed below, sequenced in a study of cytomegalovirus exposure and HLA in healthy donors. Use of 60 Vbeta and 13 Jbeta primers characterized the PCR. Profiling relied on immunoSEQ multiplex PCR, and the TCRdb table lists in-frame clones only, not all of them. The repertoire holds 150,000 to 200,000 clones, with 80% to 85% as singletons. Material for sequencing was PBMCs. All receptors come from a woman aged 40 to 50 in good health and CMV-seronegative.

The chain employs TRBV30 and TRBJ2-5; 10 bases map to TRBD1. The J call is uncertain, as TRBJ2-7 better fits the DNA end. This CDR3 has 15 residues. In germline, CDR1 is GTSNPN, CDR2 SVGIG (reference sequence). For the CDR3, the DNA is TGTGCCTGGAGTACCGACAGGGGGCCGGACCACGAGCAGTACTTC. Protein: CAWSTDRGPDHEQYF.

In this sample, this clone turned up a few times. The J gene is TRBJ2-2, the V gene TRBV4-3, with TRBD2 identical over 8 bases. The CDR3 sequence is 16 residues long. The germline V gene encodes CDR1 LGHNA and CDR2 YSLEER. The ends lost 0 bases at V and 9 bases at J; junction bases unmatched: 9. CDR3 loop: CASSQDRGSSGRELFF. Written as DNA, the CDR3 is TGCGCCAGCAGCCAAGATCGAGGGTCTAGCGGGCGGGAGCTGTTTTTT.

The V and J genes are TRBV4-1 and TRBJ1-2; D is possibly TRBD1 (5 bases). The CDR3 has 16 residues. V was pared by 0 bases and J by 4 bases, with 15 bases between. CDR1 MGHRA and CDR2 YSYEKL come from the germline V gene. The CDR3 DNA follows: TGCGCCAGCAGCCAAGACCCCGGGACTACCCGCTATGGCTACACCTTC. Its protein is CASSQDPGTTRYGYTF.

This clone came up once. J is TRBJ1-1 and V is TRBV30, with D uncertain. Germline lookup yields CDR1 GTSNPN and CDR2 SVGIG (reference sequence). The CDR3 spans 14 residues. The ends were cut back, 3 bases at V and 7 bases at J, with 18 bases in the middle. DNA of the CDR3: TGTGCCTGGAGAAGGAGAGGGATGTACGGTGAAGCTTTCTTT. Translated, it gives CAWRRRGMYGEAFF. The full variable domain, with the rest looked up from reference TRBV30 and TRBJ1-1, is SQTIHQWPATLVQPVGSPLSLECTVEGTSNPNLYWYRQAAGRGLQLLFYSVGIGQISSEVPQNLSASRPQDRQFILSSKKLLLSDSGFYLCAWRRRGMYGEAFFGQGTRLTVV.

The chain couples TRBV27 to TRBJ1-1, with 7 nucleotides matching TRBD1. The V gene's germline CDR1 is MNHEY and CDR2 SMNVEV (reference sequence). V dropped 3 bases and J dropped 0; count of bases not matched to a gene: 1. The CDR3 covers 14 residues. The CDR3 sequence: CASSFDRVNTEAFF. The CDR3 DNA reads as TGTGCCAGCAGTTTTGACAGGGTGAACACTGAAGCTTTCTTT.

The chain couples TRBV9 to TRBJ2-5; 7 bases are a match to TRBD1. V dropped 7 bases and J dropped 0; count of bases not matched to a gene: 9. The CDR3 contains 15 residues. Germline V gene sequence: CDR1 SGDLS, CDR2 YYNGEE. Here the CDR3 reads CASGPGQHNQETQYF. CDR3 in DNA: TGTGCCAGCGGACCGGGACAGCATAACCAAGAGACCCAGTACTTC.

The chain joins TRBV7-9 to TRBJ2-5, with 7 bases aligning to TRBD1. The V gene's germline CDR1 is SEHNR and CDR2 FQNEAQ (reference sequence). V was pared by 8 bases and J by 2 bases, with 2 bases of the junction left unmatched. This CDR3 spans 12 amino acids. CDR3 sequence: CASLGQQETQYF. In DNA form, the CDR3 reads TGTGCCAGCCTGGGACAGCAAGAGACCCAGTACTTC.

CDR3 sequence: CASSSQGYNTEAFF. CDR3 coding DNA: TGTGCCAGCAGCTCACAGGGGTACAACACTGAAGCTTTCTTT. The rearrangement joins TRBV9 to TRBJ1-1; 7 nucleotides agree with TRBD1. The germline V gene has CDR1 SGDLS and CDR2 YYNGEE. The CDR3 extends over 14 amino acids. The trim removed 4 bases at V and 2 bases at J, leaving 5 bases unmatched.

V and J are TRBV28 and TRBJ1-5; D not resolved. V dropped 1 base and J dropped 1 base, with 11 bases sitting between them. Germline-derived CDR1 and CDR2 are MDHEN and SYDVKM. This CDR3 is 16 amino acids long. The DNA for the CDR3 is TGTGCCAGCAGTTTATTCGGGGTTAGGAGCAATCAGCCCCAGCATTTT. Translation: CASSLFGVRSNQPQHF. The full variable domain, with the rest looked up from reference TRBV28 and TRBJ1-5, is DVKVTQSSRYLVKRTGEKVFLECVQDMDHENMFWYRQDPGLGLRLIYFSYDVKMKEKGDIPEGYSVSREKKERFSLILESASTNQTSMYLCASSLFGVRSNQPQHFGDGTRLSIL.

This chain connects TRBV5-1 to TRBJ2-3; D possibly corresponds to TRBD2 (7 bases). Germline-derived CDR1 and CDR2 are SGHRS and YFSETQ. CDR3 size: 11 residues. The V gene lost 8 bases and the J gene lost 5 bases, with 9 bases spanning the gap. CDR3 in amino acids: CASRGGDTQYF. CDR3 bases: TGCGCCAGTAGGGGGGGAGATACGCAGTATTTT.

CDR3 sequence reads: CASSNRQETQYF. The CDR3 DNA is TGTGCCAGCAGCAACAGGCAAGAGACCCAGTACTTC. This chain connects TRBV6-1 to TRBJ2-5; TRBD1 is a possible D gene (5 bases). V gave up 6 bases and J gave up 2 bases, with 7 bases separating them. CDR1 MNHNS and CDR2 SASEGT come from the germline V gene. The CDR3 has 12 residues.

For the CDR3, the DNA is TGCAGCGTTGAAAGGACTAGCGGGAGCCCGGAGAACAATGAGCAGTTCTTC. It translates to CSVERTSGSPENNEQFF. The rearrangement uses TRBV29-1 and TRBJ2-1, with TRBD2 matching over 13 bases. The CDR3 is made up of 17 amino acids. V dropped 2 bases and J dropped 5; count of bases not matched to a gene: 9. Germline V gene data show CDR1 as SQVTM and CDR2 as ANQGSEA.

This sequence joins TRBV7-4 and TRBJ2-7; possibly TRBD2 for D (6 bases). Per germline, CDR1 SGHVT and CDR2 SQSDAQ. The V and J ends lost 4 bases and 0 bases respectively, with 19 bases between them. This CDR3 region has 17 residues. CDR3 loop: CASSCRRERASSYEQYF. The CDR3 bases are TGTGCCAGCAGCTGTCGTCGCGAGCGGGCTTCCTCCTACGAGCAGTACTTC.

The chain is built from TRBV7-2 and TRBJ1-4, with a tentative D call TRBD1 (6 bases). CDR1 SGHTA and CDR2 FQGNSA come from the germline V gene. The CDR3 length is 14 residues. The ends were cut back, 7 bases at V and 8 bases at J, with 17 bases in the middle. The CDR3 DNA reads TGTGCCAGCAAGACCCCAGGGGTGGAAGAAAAACTGTTTTTT. The encoded protein is CASKTPGVEEKLFF.

The chain is built from TRBV19 and TRBJ2-7; 8 nucleotides align to TRBD1. Germline assignment: CDR1 LNHDA and CDR2 SQIVND (reference sequence). This CDR3 spans 16 amino acids. The J segment lost 3 bases and the V segment lost 7 bases, leaving 14 bases of the junction unmatched. The CDR3 DNA reads as TGTGCCAGTACTCCTGATCCGCCGACAGGGGACTACGAGCAGTACGTC. Its protein product is CASTPDPPTGDYEQYV.

This chain links TRBV10-3 with TRBJ2-5, with 8 bases aligning to TRBD2. Germline CDR1 is ENHRY and CDR2 is SYGVKD. This CDR3 region has 15 residues. V gave up 3 bases and J gave up 4 bases; unmatched junction bases: 7. The DNA for the CDR3 is TGTGCCATCAGTGATATCGGGACTAGAGGAGAGACCCAGTACTTC. Its translation: CAISDIGTRGETQYF.

The V call is TRBV9, the J call TRBJ1-2; weak D call: TRBD1 (6 bases). This CDR3 has 13 residues. The V and J ends lost 3 bases and 4 bases respectively, with 10 bases between them. Germline lookup yields CDR1 SGDLS and CDR2 YYNGEE. The CDR3 here is CASSAQGIYGYTF. Written as DNA, the CDR3 is TGTGCCAGCAGCGCCCAGGGGATCTATGGCTACACCTTC. The full variable domain, its missing parts supplied by reference TRBV9 and TRBJ1-2, is DSGVTQTPKHLITATGQRVTLRCSPRSGDLSVYWYQQSLDQGLQFLIQYYNGEERAKGNILERFSAQQFPDLHSELNLSSLELGDSALYFCASSAQGIYGYTFGSGTRLTVV.

The chain has TRBV15 and TRBJ2-3, with 9 bases identical to TRBD2. V shed 6 bases, J shed 5 bases, and the junction held 12 bases outside the gene matches. This CDR3 spans 16 amino acids. Germline V gene lookup returns CDR1 LNHNV and CDR2 YYDKDF (reference sequence). This CDR3 is CATRKFSGGGGDTQYF. The CDR3 nucleotides are TGTGCCACCAGGAAGTTCTCTGGCGGGGGGGGAGATACGCAGTATTTT. Full variable domain (outside the CDR3, taken from reference TRBV15 and TRBJ2-3): DAMVIQNPRYQVTQFGKPVTLSCSQTLNHNVMYWYQQKSSQAPKLLFHYYDKDFNNEADTPDNFQSRRPNTSFCFLDIRSPGLGDTAMYLCATRKFSGGGGDTQYFGPGTRLTVL.

Here the CDR3 DNA reads TGCGCCAGCAGCCAAGATCGGGTTGCAAGACCCTACAATGAGCAGTTCTTC. It encodes CASSQDRVARPYNEQFF. This chain uses TRBV4-3 with TRBJ2-1; no clear D. The CDR3 totals 17 residues. The germline gives CDR1 LGHNA, CDR2 YSLEER. The ends were cut back, 0 bases at V and 2 bases at J, with 14 bases in the middle.

This chain connects TRBV30 to TRBJ1-4; D uncertain. Deletions cut 2 bases from V and 0 bases from J, with 4 bases between. Germline CDR1 GTSNPN, CDR2 SVGIG (reference sequence). This CDR3 is 13 amino acids long. The CDR3 loop reads CAWSYSTNEKLFF. CDR3 bases: TGTGCCTGGAGTTATTCAACTAATGAAAAACTGTTTTTT. The full variable domain, with the rest looked up from reference TRBV30 and TRBJ1-4, is SQTIHQWPATLVQPVGSPLSLECTVEGTSNPNLYWYRQAAGRGLQLLFYSVGIGQISSEVPQNLSASRPQDRQFILSSKKLLLSDSGFYLCAWSYSTNEKLFFGSGTQLSVL.

This clone has a handful of counts. V gene TRBV21-1 combines with J gene TRBJ2-3; the table calls TRBD2, which could not be checked here. TRBV21-1 is tagged as a pseudogene. The length of the CDR3 is 18 residues. The CDR3 DNA is TGTGCCAGCAGCAATTCCCGGACTAGCGGGAGGGCCCCAGATACGCAGTATTTT. Protein: CASSNSRTSGRAPDTQYF.

The count of this clone is one. The chain is built from TRBV29-1 and TRBJ2-3; the D gene is possibly TRBD2 (6 bases). Looked up from germline, CDR1 is SQVTM and CDR2 is ANQGSEA. This CDR3 has 16 amino acids. The V end lost 3 bases, the J end lost 1 base, and 17 bases lay between the germline ends. This CDR3 reads CSVEGREAGRTDTQYF. Written as DNA, the CDR3 is TGCAGCGTTGAGGGTAGAGAGGCGGGACGCACAGATACGCAGTATTTT.

A single count supports this clone. V is TRBV18 and J is TRBJ1-6; D is unclear. The CDR3 has 12 amino acids. Germline CDR1 and CDR2: KGHSH and LQKENI. V was trimmed by 6 bases and J by 8 bases, leaving 8 bases between them. CDR3 nucleotide sequence: TGTGCCAGCTCCGAGGCGGATTCACCCCTCCACTTT. Its translation: CASSEADSPLHF.

The V call is TRBV19, the J call TRBJ1-1, with TRBD1 matching 11 bases. Germline CDR1 is LNHDA and CDR2 is SQIVND (reference sequence). V trimming: 5 bases; J trimming: 0 bases; junction bases outside the gene matches: 5. The CDR3 covers 16 residues. In DNA form, the CDR3 reads TGTGCCAGTAGTCACCGGACAGGGGGCCTGAACACTGAAGCTTTCTTT. Translation: CASSHRTGGLNTEAFF. The whole variable domain, remainder taken from reference TRBV19 and TRBJ1-1, is DGGITQSPKYLFRKEGQNVTLSCEQNLNHDAMYWYRQDPGQGLRLIYYSQIVNDFQKGDIAEGYSVSREKKESFPLTVTSAQKNPTAFYLCASSHRTGGLNTEAFFGQGTRLTVV.

The CDR3, as DNA: TGTGCCAGCTCACTACGGGAGGGCCGGTATGAGCAGTTCTTC. The encoded protein is CASSLREGRYEQFF. The chain employs TRBV18 and TRBJ2-1; TRBD2 aligns across 8 bases. Germline CDR1 and CDR2: KGHSH and LQKENI. CDR3 length: 14 amino acids. Unmatched junction bases numbered 7, after V lost 4 bases and J lost 8 bases. Looking up the rest from reference TRBV18 and TRBJ2-1 gives the full variable domain: NAGVMQNPRHLVRRRGQEARLRCSPMKGHSHVYWYRQLPEEGLKFMVYLQKENIIDESGMPKERFSAEFPKEGPSILRIQQVVRGDSAAYFCASSLREGRYEQFFGPGTRLTVL.

The gene calls are TRBV10-3 and TRBJ2-1; 10 nucleotides line up with TRBD2. The V and J ends lost 3 bases and 9 bases, in that order; junction bases with no gene match: 11. The CDR3 contains 16 residues. CDR1 ENHRY and CDR2 SYGVKD come from the germline V gene. This chain's CDR3 is CAISDPGTSASGEQFF. CDR3 coding DNA: TGTGCCATCAGTGACCCCGGGACTAGCGCCTCTGGTGAGCAGTTCTTC.

The chain combines TRBV19 with TRBJ1-2; possibly TRBD1 for D (5 bases). This CDR3 region has 11 residues. Per the germline V gene, CDR1 is LNHDA and CDR2 is SQIVND (reference sequence). Trimming cost V 9 bases and J 4 bases, with 9 bases left between them. Here the CDR3 reads CASGRAYGYTF. The CDR3, as DNA: TGTGCCAGCGGCAGGGCCTATGGCTACACCTTC.

This clone was counted between two and nine times. CDR3 protein: CASSGVGLAGGPSYNEQFF. In DNA form, the CDR3 reads TGTGCCAGCAGCGGGGTGGGACTAGCGGGAGGTCCCTCCTACAATGAGCAGTTCTTC. V and J are TRBV13 and TRBJ2-1; TRBD2 matches at 15 bases. The J segment lost 0 bases and the V segment lost 5 bases, leaving 8 bases of the junction unmatched. Germline V gives CDR1 PRHDT, CDR2 FYEKMQ (reference sequence). The CDR3 is made up of 19 amino acids.

This clone was picked up a small number of times. This chain joins TRBV15 and TRBJ2-3; 13 positions agree with TRBD2. The length of the CDR3 is 17 residues. Germline V CDR1 and CDR2: LNHNV, YYDKDF (reference sequence). J lost 2 bases, V lost 1 base, and 3 bases had no gene match. CDR3 sequence (DNA): TGTGCCACCAGCAGAGGGACTAGCGGGAGACTCACAGATACGCAGTATTTT. This translates into CATSRGTSGRLTDTQYF.